This T cell receptor beta chain originates from a study of regulatory T cells in long-lasting Graves disease. Study-wide results and limits: TCR diversity was lower in persistent Graves' patients than in newly diagnosed ones. A limited number of samples was an acknowledged limitation.

Time point reported: newly diagnosed GD, antithyroid drugs for less than 3 months. PBMC RNA served as the TCR library source. To make TCR beta libraries, researchers used iRepertoire HTBI primers and Arm-PCR of CDR3 regions. From the multiplex PCR reads, TCRdb called clonotypes with MiXCR, one entry per CDR3 protein. The sample includes approximately 490,000 distinct CDR3 sequences, about a sixth of them seen just once. CDR1 DFQATT and CDR2 SNEGSKA come from the germline V gene (reference sequence). Between the trimmed V and J ends, which lost 1 base and 6 bases, there was a span of 15 bases. The CDR3 runs 15 residues. This clonotype came up once. The target antigen is unknown. These data were likewise used in another study, on T cells in Graves' hyperthyroidism and ophthalmopathy.

The receptor was isolated from a man aged 35-49 years with Graves disease. Sequencing used peripheral blood mononuclear cells (PBMCs), obtained at new diagnosis, from a patient treated with antithyroid drugs. The chain links TRBV20-1 to TRBJ2-2; D might be TRBD2 (6 bases). Here the CDR3 DNA reads TGCAGTGCTAGAGTGGGTATAACGGGGGCCGGGGAGCTGTTTTTT. Amino acid sequence: CSARVGITGAGELFF.